Listed below are T cell receptor beta chains from one sample, sequenced in a study of cytomegalovirus exposure and HLA in healthy donors. This table comes from immunoSEQ multiplex PCR, and its TCRdb copy is limited to in-frame clones, with some not included. The sample records roughly 90,000 clones, around three quarters being singletons. The sequenced material came from PBMCs. Every receptor here comes from a middle-aged woman in good health and CMV-seropositive. The CDR3 runs from the conserved cysteine through the conserved F or W. Fields, in order: J gene, D gene, clone size, V gene, CDR3 protein, CDR3 DNA. A D gene is named only where the DNA matches it firmly. A row's size may be missing; if present it is once, few, many or a size class.

TRBJ2-7 | TRBD1 | once | TRBV28 | CASSNGLAGTGGTLYEQYF | TGTGCCAGCAGTAACGGACTAGCCGGGACAGGGGGTACTCTCTACGAGCAGTACTTC
TRBJ2-7 | TRBD2 | . | TRBV2 | CASRVAGDSSYEQYF | TGTGCCAGCAGGGTAGCGGGAGACTCCTCCTACGAGCAGTACTTC
TRBJ2-1 | TRBD2 | . | TRBV19 | CASRLAGGYNEQFF | TGTGCCAGTAGACTAGCGGGAGGTTACAATGAGCAGTTCTTC
TRBJ2-7 | . | . | TRBV6-5 | CASSYNPAETYEQYF | TGTGCCAGCAGTTACAATCCAGCGGAGACCTACGAGCAGTACTTC
TRBJ2-1 | TRBD2 | once | TRBV7-2 | CASSSSPSGSSYNEQFF | TGTGCCAGCAGCTCCTCTCCCAGCGGGAGTTCCTACAATGAGCAGTTCTTC
TRBJ2-7 | TRBD2 | . | TRBV6-1 | CASSGIAGVGRYEQYF | TGTGCCAGCAGTGGAATAGCGGGAGTGGGTAGGTACGAGCAGTACTTC
TRBJ2-1 | TRBD2 | . | TRBV2 | CASIAASGKPEQFF | TGTGCCAGCATCGCGGCTAGCGGGAAGCCTGAGCAGTTCTTC
TRBJ1-5 | TRBD1 | . | TRBV7-7 | CASSLRQGGQPQHF | TGTGCTAGCAGCTTACGACAGGGGGGTCAGCCCCAGCATTTT
TRBJ2-3 | . | . | TRBV27 | CANTSTDTQYF | TGTGCGAATACTAGCACAGATACGCAGTATTTT
TRBJ2-7 | . | . | TRBV9 | CASSHRDEQYF | TGTGCCAGCAGCCACAGGGACGAGCAGTACTTC
TRBJ2-7 | . | . | TRBV5-5 | CASSHWASFYEQYF | TGTGCCAGCAGCCACTGGGCCTCCTTCTACGAGCAGTACTTC
TRBJ1-1 | . | . | TRBV7-7 | CASSLGQNTEAFF | TGTGCTAGCAGCTTAGGGCAGAACACTGAAGCTTTCTTT
TRBJ2-3 | TRBD1 | once | TRBV5-6 | CASSLPGGEADTQYF | TGTGCCAGCAGCTTGCCAGGGGGAGAGGCAGATACGCAGTATTTT
TRBJ2-3 | TRBD2 | . | TRBV7-3 | CASQAGVTDTQYF | TGTGCCAGCCAAGCGGGGGTAACAGATACGCAGTATTTT
TRBJ2-3 | TRBD2 | . | TRBV2 | CASSDEAGVSADTQYF | TGTGCCAGCAGTGATGAAGCGGGAGTAAGTGCAGATACGCAGTATTTT
TRBJ1-1 | . | . | TRBV28 | CASSLEGSGDTEAFF | TGTGCCAGCAGTTTAGAGGGTTCTGGGGACACTGAAGCTTTCTTT
TRBJ2-1 | TRBD1 | . | TRBV7-2 | CASSLEWAGGEQFF | TGTGCCAGCAGCTTAGAGTGGGCAGGGGGTGAGCAGTTCTTC
TRBJ1-4 | . | . | TRBV7-2 | CASRTRGGEKEKLFF | TGTGCCAGCAGGACGAGAGGAGGGGAGAAGGAAAAACTGTTTTTT
TRBJ1-4 | . | . | TRBV9 | CASSVGGGTNEKLFF | TGTGCCAGCAGCGTAGGGGGAGGGACTAATGAAAAACTGTTTTTT
TRBJ2-7 | TRBD1 | few | TRBV7-2 | CASSLAGTGGYYEQYF | TGTGCCAGCAGCTTAGCCGGGACAGGGGGCTACTACGAGCAGTACTTC
TRBJ2-2 | TRBD2 | . | TRBV5-6 | CAPSGRPPGELFF | TGTGCCCCTAGCGGGAGACCCCCCGGGGAGCTGTTTTTT
TRBJ2-7 | TRBD1 | . | TRBV11-2 | CASSLGDRASYEQYF | TGTGCCAGCAGCTTAGGTGACAGGGCCTCCTACGAGCAGTACTTC
TRBJ1-1 | TRBD1 | . | TRBV7-2 | CASRNDRGRFVGTEAFF | TGTGCCAGCAGGAACGACAGGGGTCGATTTGTCGGGACTGAAGCTTTCTTT
TRBJ2-7 | . | few | TRBV6-5 | CASSYSGLLEQYF | TGTGCCAGCAGTTACTCGGGACTGCTCGAGCAGTACTTC
TRBJ2-4 | . | . | TRBV28 | CASTFPGEPKNIQYF | TGTGCCAGCACTTTTCCAGGGGAGCCCAAAAACATTCAGTACTTC
TRBJ2-7 | TRBD1 | . | TRBV4-1 | CASSKGQGREQYF | TGCGCCAGCAGCAAGGGACAGGGGAGAGAGCAGTACTTC
TRBJ2-1 | TRBD2 | . | TRBV19 | CASSMGLAGGNEQFF | TGTGCCAGTAGTATGGGACTAGCGGGAGGGAATGAGCAGTTCTTC
TRBJ2-5 | . | . | TRBV11-3 | CASSSGLQGETQYF | TGTGCCAGCAGCTCGGGACTTCAAGGGGAGACCCAGTACTTC
TRBJ2-7 | TRBD1 | . | TRBV7-9 | CASSLRDRVWEQYF | TGTGCCAGCAGCCTCCGGGACAGGGTGTGGGAGCAGTACTTC
TRBJ1-3 | TRBD1 | . | TRBV14 | CASSSWTGSASASGNTIYF | TGTGCCAGCAGCTCCTGGACAGGGTCGGCTTCGGCGTCTGGAAACACCATATATTTT
TRBJ2-7 | TRBD2 | . | TRBV5-6 | CASSLLISGRRPLEQYF | TGTGCCAGCAGCTTATTGATTAGCGGGAGAAGGCCGTTGGAGCAGTACTTC
TRBJ2-2 | . | few | TRBV21-1 | CASSRGGRAWTGELFF | TGTGCCAGCAGCAGGGGCGGGAGGGCCTGGACCGGGGAGCTGTTTTTT
TRBJ2-7 | TRBD1 | . | TRBV19 | CASGGQGAPSEQYF | TGTGCCAGTGGCGGACAGGGGGCTCCCTCCGAGCAGTACTTC
TRBJ1-5 | . | . | TRBV4-3 | CASSQGWRDPQPQHF | TGCGCCAGCAGCCAAGGGTGGAGGGACCCCCAGCCCCAGCATTTT
TRBJ1-5 | . | . | TRBV4-1 | CASSQLGGINQPQHF | TGCGCCAGCAGCCAGCTGGGGGGGATCAATCAGCCCCAGCATTTT
TRBJ2-3 | . | . | TRBV11-3 | CASSLALRSGLGDTQYF | TGTGCCAGCAGCTTAGCCCTGCGGAGCGGTCTTGGAGATACGCAGTATTTT
TRBJ2-1 | . | . | TRBV7-2 | CASRPQSTYNEQFF | TGTGCCAGCAGGCCACAGAGCACCTACAATGAGCAGTTCTTC
TRBJ2-5 | . | . | TRBV11-2 | CASSYRTNAETQYF | TGTGCCAGCAGCTACAGGACCAACGCCGAGACCCAGTACTTC
TRBJ1-2 | . | . | TRBV27 | CASSITGFYGYTF | TGTGCCAGCAGTATCACAGGTTTCTATGGCTACACCTTC
TRBJ2-1 | TRBD2 | . | TRBV18 | CAKFGRGLAGGRGPNEQFF | TGTGCCAAGTTTGGACGGGGGCTAGCGGGAGGCCGGGGACCCAATGAGCAGTTCTTC
TRBJ1-2 | . | . | TRBV14 | CASSPNTNYGYTF | TGTGCCAGCAGCCCTAATACTAACTATGGCTACACCTTC
TRBJ1-5 | TRBD1 | . | TRBV5-4 | CASSEQGLSNQPQHF | TGTGCCAGCAGCGAACAGGGGTTAAGCAATCAGCCCCAGCATTTT
TRBJ2-7 | TRBD2 | few | TRBV29-1 | CSVISGSYEQYF | TGCAGCGTTATTAGCGGGAGTTACGAGCAGTACTTC
TRBJ1-2 | TRBD1 | . | TRBV4-2 | CASSQVKTGTGDYGYTF | TGTGCCAGCAGCCAAGTAAAAACGGGGACAGGTGACTATGGCTACACCTTC
TRBJ2-5 | TRBD2 | . | TRBV30 | CAWSAGLASQETQYF | TGTGCCTGGAGTGCTGGACTAGCGTCTCAAGAGACCCAGTACTTC
TRBJ1-4 | . | . | TRBV7-9 | CASSFAHGEKLFF | TGTGCCAGCAGCTTCGCGCATGGTGAAAAACTGTTTTTT
TRBJ2-2 | TRBD1 | . | TRBV28 | CASSPGQGVRELFF | TGTGCCAGCAGCCCGGGACAGGGGGTCCGGGAGCTGTTTTTT
TRBJ2-7 | . | . | TRBV4-3 | CASSQSLEAYEQYF | TGCGCCAGCAGCCAATCTCTTGAGGCCTACGAGCAGTACTTC
TRBJ2-1 | TRBD1 | . | TRBV6-1 | CASRSGTVSYNEQFF | TGTGCCAGCAGGTCCGGGACAGTCTCCTACAATGAGCAGTTCTTC
TRBJ2-1 | . | once | TRBV7-2 | CASSGPPGRVGDEQFF | TGTGCCAGCAGCGGACCGCCGGGCAGGGTAGGCGATGAGCAGTTCTTC
TRBJ1-4 | TRBD1 | . | TRBV30 | CAWSSGTGNEKLFF | TGTGCCTGGAGTTCGGGGACAGGGAATGAAAAACTGTTTTTT
TRBJ2-7 | . | once | TRBV18 | CASSPPATGPYEQYF | TGTGCCAGCTCACCACCAGCCACAGGACCCTACGAGCAGTACTTC
TRBJ2-6 | . | many | TRBV29-1 | CSVEIQAGANVLTF | TGCAGCGTTGAAATCCAGGCTGGGGCCAACGTCCTGACTTTC
TRBJ1-6 | . | . | TRBV6-6 | CASSYSGPNSPLHF | TGTGCCAGCAGTTACTCGGGCCCTAATTCACCCCTCCACTTT
TRBJ2-3 | TRBD2 | . | TRBV2 | CATLTSGNTDTQYF | TGTGCCACCCTGACTAGCGGGAACACAGATACGCAGTATTTT